A selection of T cell receptor beta chains follows, all from one sample in a study of control samples from healthy donors and cancer patients. Some clones are missing from TCRdb's copy, which holds only in-frame ones; the method was immunoSEQ multiplex PCR. The sample shows 130,000 or so clones, roughly 94% of them seen only once. Sequencing was performed on blood. These receptors came from a man in his forties in good health. The CDR3 runs from the conserved cysteine through the conserved F or W. D genes are given only for firm matches. Size values are once, few and many counts, or a class for expanded clones, and some rows have none.

d_gene: TRBD2; len: 17; v_gene: TRBV5-6; j_gene: TRBJ2-7; abundance: few; CDR3aa: CASSPGLAGWNVYEQYF; CDR3nt: TGTGCCAGCAGCCCGGGGTTAGCGGGGTGGAACGTATACGAGCAGTACTTC
d_gene: .; len: 15; v_gene: TRBV5-6; j_gene: TRBJ2-3; abundance: .; CDR3aa: CASSLELTSTDTQYF; CDR3nt: TGTGCCAGCAGCTTGGAACTGACTAGCACAGATACGCAGTATTTT
d_gene: TRBD1; len: 15; v_gene: TRBV27; j_gene: TRBJ2-1; abundance: .; CDR3aa: CASRRPGQEDNEQFF; CDR3nt: TGTGCCAGCAGACGTCCAGGACAGGAGGACAATGAGCAGTTCTTC
d_gene: .; len: 11; v_gene: TRBV9; j_gene: TRBJ1-2; abundance: .; CDR3aa: CASSVTGRYTF; CDR3nt: TGTGCCAGCAGCGTAACGGGTCGCTACACCTTC
d_gene: .; len: 14; v_gene: TRBV19; j_gene: TRBJ2-2; abundance: .; CDR3aa: CASSAGGATGELFF; CDR3nt: TGTGCCAGTAGTGCTGGGGGCGCAACCGGGGAGCTGTTTTTT
d_gene: TRBD2; len: 16; v_gene: TRBV24-1; j_gene: TRBJ2-7; abundance: .; CDR3aa: CATSGGPASGIDEQYF; CDR3nt: TGTGCCACCAGTGGAGGACCCGCTAGCGGGATCGACGAGCAGTACTTC
d_gene: .; len: 15; v_gene: TRBV3-1/TRBV3-2; j_gene: TRBJ1-4; abundance: .; CDR3aa: CASSQAGGIGDQLFF; CDR3nt: TGTGCCAGCAGCCAGGCCGGTGGGATAGGTGACCAACTGTTTTTT
d_gene: .; len: 15; v_gene: TRBV4-1; j_gene: TRBJ1-1; abundance: .; CDR3aa: CASSQEPGENTEAFF; CDR3nt: TGCGCCAGCAGCCAAGAACCAGGCGAGAACACTGAAGCTTTCTTT
d_gene: .; len: 14; v_gene: TRBV10-3; j_gene: TRBJ1-6; abundance: .; CDR3aa: CAISESLPDSPLHF; CDR3nt: TGTGCCATCAGTGAGTCGTTACCGGATTCACCCCTCCACTTT
d_gene: TRBD2; len: 18; v_gene: TRBV11-2; j_gene: TRBJ2-1; abundance: .; CDR3aa: CASSLEEKAAGHDNEQFF; CDR3nt: TGTGCCAGCAGCTTAGAGGAAAAGGCAGCGGGGCATGACAATGAGCAGTTCTTC
d_gene: .; len: 16; v_gene: TRBV10-1; j_gene: TRBJ1-5; abundance: .; CDR3aa: CASSDPSTDSNQPQHF; CDR3nt: TGCGCCAGCAGTGACCCATCGACGGATAGCAATCAGCCCCAGCATTTT
d_gene: TRBD1; len: 15; v_gene: TRBV10-1; j_gene: TRBJ2-3; abundance: .; CDR3aa: CASSESGTGTDTQYF; CDR3nt: TGCGCCAGCAGTGAGTCAGGGACAGGGACAGATACGCAGTATTTT
d_gene: .; len: 13; v_gene: TRBV14; j_gene: TRBJ1-5; abundance: .; CDR3aa: CASSHTKNQPQHF; CDR3nt: TGTGCCAGCAGCCACACAAAGAATCAGCCCCAGCATTTT
d_gene: .; len: 13; v_gene: TRBV30; j_gene: TRBJ2-7; abundance: .; CDR3aa: CAWSTGSSYEQYF; CDR3nt: TGTGCCTGGTCGACAGGTTCCTCCTACGAGCAGTACTTC
d_gene: .; len: 16; v_gene: TRBV14; j_gene: TRBJ1-2; abundance: .; CDR3aa: CASSQVPPTEYYGYTF; CDR3nt: TGTGCCAGCAGCCAAGTTCCGCCGACGGAATACTATGGCTACACCTTC
d_gene: .; len: 12; v_gene: TRBV6-2/TRBV6-3; j_gene: TRBJ2-7; abundance: .; CDR3aa: CASSYYTGEQYF; CDR3nt: TGTGCCAGCAGTTACTACACGGGCGAGCAGTACTTC
d_gene: .; len: 15; v_gene: TRBV5-1; j_gene: TRBJ2-1; abundance: .; CDR3aa: CASSLGVQEGNEQFF; CDR3nt: TGCGCCAGCAGCTTGGGGGTTCAGGAAGGCAATGAGCAGTTCTTC
d_gene: .; len: 15; v_gene: TRBV9; j_gene: TRBJ1-5; abundance: .; CDR3aa: CASSAGTGDNQPQHF; CDR3nt: TGTGCCAGCAGCGCTGGGACGGGTGACAATCAGCCCCAGCATTTT
d_gene: TRBD1; len: 15; v_gene: TRBV6-5; j_gene: TRBJ2-1; abundance: .; CDR3aa: CASRNRDRGYNEQFF; CDR3nt: TGTGCCAGCAGGAACCGGGACAGGGGGTACAATGAGCAGTTCTTC
d_gene: .; len: 14; v_gene: TRBV6-5; j_gene: TRBJ2-1; abundance: .; CDR3aa: CASSYGGPYNEQFF; CDR3nt: TGTGCCAGCAGTTACGGAGGGCCCTACAATGAGCAGTTCTTC
d_gene: TRBD1; len: 14; v_gene: TRBV11-2; j_gene: TRBJ1-3; abundance: .; CDR3aa: CASSSLTGRNTIYF; CDR3nt: TGTGCCAGCAGCTCCTTGACAGGGAGAAACACCATATATTTT
d_gene: TRBD1; len: 13; v_gene: TRBV27; j_gene: TRBJ1-6; abundance: .; CDR3aa: CASRKGQGSPLHF; CDR3nt: TGTGCCAGCAGGAAGGGACAGGGCTCACCCCTCCACTTT
d_gene: .; len: 13; v_gene: TRBV9; j_gene: TRBJ1-2; abundance: .; CDR3aa: CASSVEGNYGYTF; CDR3nt: TGTGCCAGCAGCGTAGAGGGAAACTATGGCTACACCTTC
d_gene: .; len: 14; v_gene: TRBV27; j_gene: TRBJ1-2; abundance: .; CDR3aa: CASTSGFSGAGYTF; CDR3nt: TGTGCCAGCACTTCGGGATTCTCAGGGGCTGGCTACACCTTC
d_gene: TRBD1; len: 15; v_gene: TRBV5-6; j_gene: TRBJ2-3; abundance: .; CDR3aa: CASSLAWGQGDTQYF; CDR3nt: TGTGCCAGCAGCTTGGCCTGGGGACAGGGTGATACGCAGTATTTT
d_gene: .; len: 14; v_gene: TRBV6-1; j_gene: TRBJ1-2; abundance: .; CDR3aa: CASSEAGLGYGYTF; CDR3nt: TGTGCCAGCAGTGAAGCCGGGTTAGGGTATGGCTACACCTTC
d_gene: .; len: 10; v_gene: TRBV6-6; j_gene: TRBJ1-1; abundance: .; CDR3aa: CASGVYEAFF; CDR3nt: TGTGCCAGCGGAGTTTATGAAGCTTTCTTT
d_gene: .; len: 14; v_gene: TRBV5-5; j_gene: TRBJ1-5; abundance: .; CDR3aa: CASSLSGSNQPQHF; CDR3nt: TGTGCCAGCAGCCTAAGCGGGAGCAATCAGCCCCAGCATTTT
d_gene: TRBD1; len: 15; v_gene: TRBV19; j_gene: TRBJ2-5; abundance: .; CDR3aa: CASSPGQGEQETQYF; CDR3nt: TGTGCCAGTAGTCCGGGACAGGGGGAACAAGAGACCCAGTACTTC
d_gene: .; len: 16; v_gene: TRBV5-1; j_gene: TRBJ1-3; abundance: .; CDR3aa: CASSLAPGASGNTIYF; CDR3nt: TGCGCCAGCAGCTTGGCGCCGGGGGCCTCTGGAAACACCATATATTTT
d_gene: .; len: 15; v_gene: TRBV28; j_gene: TRBJ2-1; abundance: .; CDR3aa: CASGTVGGNPIEQFF; CDR3nt: TGTGCCAGCGGAACGGTGGGGGGAAACCCTATTGAGCAGTTCTTC
d_gene: .; len: 13; v_gene: TRBV6-5; j_gene: TRBJ2-2; abundance: .; CDR3aa: CASRDVPTGELFF; CDR3nt: TGTGCCAGCAGGGACGTCCCCACCGGGGAGCTGTTTTTT
d_gene: .; len: 13; v_gene: TRBV18; j_gene: TRBJ1-2; abundance: .; CDR3aa: CASSPTGGNGYTF; CDR3nt: TGTGCCAGCTCACCTACAGGAGGGAATGGCTACACCTTC
d_gene: .; len: 15; v_gene: TRBV6-5; j_gene: TRBJ2-6; abundance: .; CDR3aa: CASTQGVSGANVLTF; CDR3nt: TGTGCCAGCACCCAAGGGGTCTCTGGGGCCAACGTCCTGACTTTC
d_gene: TRBD1; len: 16; v_gene: TRBV3-1/TRBV3-2; j_gene: TRBJ2-7; abundance: .; CDR3aa: CASSQAGTGGRDEQYF; CDR3nt: TGTGCCAGCAGCCAAGCGGGGACAGGGGGCCGGGATGAGCAGTACTTC
d_gene: .; len: 15; v_gene: TRBV5-5; j_gene: TRBJ2-6; abundance: .; CDR3aa: CASSSQVSGANVLTF; CDR3nt: TGTGCCAGCAGCTCTCAGGTTTCTGGGGCCAACGTCCTGACTTTC
d_gene: .; len: 14; v_gene: TRBV4-3; j_gene: TRBJ1-1; abundance: once; CDR3aa: CASSLLPPDTEAFF; CDR3nt: TGCGCCAGCAGCCTCCTCCCCCCGGACACTGAAGCTTTCTTT
d_gene: TRBD1; len: 14; v_gene: TRBV28; j_gene: TRBJ2-2; abundance: .; CDR3aa: CARVGQGDTGELFF; CDR3nt: TGTGCCAGGGTGGGACAGGGAGACACCGGGGAGCTGTTTTTT
d_gene: TRBD1; len: 16; v_gene: TRBV10-1; j_gene: TRBJ1-1; abundance: many; CDR3aa: CASRKRQGDPGTEAFF; CDR3nt: TGCGCCAGCAGGAAGAGACAGGGGGATCCTGGCACTGAAGCTTTCTTT
d_gene: TRBD1; len: 13; v_gene: TRBV7-3; j_gene: TRBJ2-2; abundance: .; CDR3aa: CASSPTGAGELFF; CDR3nt: TGTGCCAGCAGCCCGACAGGGGCCGGGGAGCTGTTTTTT
d_gene: TRBD1; len: 16; v_gene: TRBV2; j_gene: TRBJ1-1; abundance: .; CDR3aa: CASSDTRGLLNTEAFF; CDR3nt: TGTGCCAGCAGTGACACCAGGGGGCTTTTGAACACTGAAGCTTTCTTT
d_gene: .; len: 10; v_gene: TRBV2; j_gene: TRBJ1-2; abundance: .; CDR3aa: CASSSNGYTF; CDR3nt: TGTGCCAGCAGTTCGAATGGCTACACCTTC
d_gene: .; len: 12; v_gene: TRBV18; j_gene: TRBJ2-7; abundance: .; CDR3aa: CASSPGSYEQYF; CDR3nt: TGTGCCAGCTCACCAGGGTCCTACGAGCAGTACTTC
d_gene: .; len: 14; v_gene: TRBV7-9; j_gene: TRBJ1-4; abundance: .; CDR3aa: CASSLRSTNEKLFF; CDR3nt: TGTGCCAGCAGCTTACGCTCAACTAATGAAAAACTGTTTTTT
d_gene: TRBD2; len: 17; v_gene: TRBV5-4; j_gene: TRBJ2-7; abundance: .; CDR3aa: CASSLAAGDAATYEQYF; CDR3nt: TGTGCCAGCAGCTTGGCAGCGGGAGACGCCGCGACCTACGAGCAGTACTTC
d_gene: .; len: 16; v_gene: TRBV9; j_gene: TRBJ2-7; abundance: once; CDR3aa: CASSNGWGASSYEQYF; CDR3nt: TGTGCCAGCAGCAATGGGTGGGGGGCGAGCTCCTACGAGCAGTACTTC